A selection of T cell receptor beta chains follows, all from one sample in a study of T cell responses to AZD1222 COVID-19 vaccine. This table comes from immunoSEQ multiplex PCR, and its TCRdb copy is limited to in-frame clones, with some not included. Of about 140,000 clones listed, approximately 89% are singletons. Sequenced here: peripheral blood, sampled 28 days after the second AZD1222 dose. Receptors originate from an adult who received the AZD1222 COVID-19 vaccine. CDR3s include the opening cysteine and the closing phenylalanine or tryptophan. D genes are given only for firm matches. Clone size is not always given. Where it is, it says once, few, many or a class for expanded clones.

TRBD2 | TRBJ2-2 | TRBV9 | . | CASSDPSGGVNTGELFF | TGTGCCAGCAGCGACCCTAGCGGGGGGGTTAACACCGGGGAGCTGTTTTTT
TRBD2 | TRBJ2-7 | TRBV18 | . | CASSLGLAGSYDYEQYF | TGTGCCAGCTCACTAGGACTAGCGGGGAGCTACGATTACGAGCAGTACTTC
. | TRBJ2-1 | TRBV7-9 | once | CATHWAVNNEQFF | TGTGCCACCCATTGGGCGGTAAACAATGAGCAGTTCTTC
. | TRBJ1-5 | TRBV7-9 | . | CASSAGQWQPQHF | TGTGCCAGCAGCGCTGGACAGTGGCAGCCCCAGCATTTT
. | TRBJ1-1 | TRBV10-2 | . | CASSAIAGAGANTEAFF | TGCGCCAGCAGTGCCATCGCAGGGGCAGGGGCGAACACTGAAGCTTTCTTT
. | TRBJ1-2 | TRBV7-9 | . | CASSPDSFGLYGYTF | TGTGCCAGCAGCCCCGACAGTTTTGGGCTCTATGGCTACACCTTC
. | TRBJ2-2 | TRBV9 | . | CASSVGGRNTGELFF | TGTGCCAGCAGCGTAGGGGGACGGAACACCGGGGAGCTGTTTTTT
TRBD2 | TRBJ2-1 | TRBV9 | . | CASSAMGLAVEQFF | TGTGCCAGCAGCGCTATGGGACTAGCTGTCGAGCAGTTCTTC
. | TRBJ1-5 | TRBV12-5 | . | CASGLPNQPQHF | TGTGCTAGTGGTCTACCAAATCAGCCCCAGCATTTT
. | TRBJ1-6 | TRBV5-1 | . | CASSSGTDNSPLHF | TGCGCCAGCAGCTCCGGGACGGACAATTCACCCCTCCACTTT
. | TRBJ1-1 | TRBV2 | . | CASSEEVRNTEAFF | TGTGCCAGCAGTGAAGAGGTGCGGAACACTGAAGCTTTCTTT
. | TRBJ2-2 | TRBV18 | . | CASSSTETVAGELFF | TGTGCCAGCTCATCGACGGAAACCGTCGCCGGGGAGCTGTTTTTT
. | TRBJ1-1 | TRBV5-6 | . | CASSLGDGYTEAFF | TGTGCCAGCAGCTTGGGCGACGGGTACACTGAAGCTTTCTTT
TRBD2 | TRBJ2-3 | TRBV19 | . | CASSIRLADDTQYF | TGTGCCAGTAGTATTCGACTAGCTGATGATACGCAGTATTTT
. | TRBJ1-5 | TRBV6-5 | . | CARGNNQPQHF | TGTGCCAGGGGGAACAATCAGCCCCAGCATTTT